The 24 T cell receptor beta chains below all came from one sample that was sequenced in a study of response to subunit inactivated influenza vaccine. Using its own MiXCR run on the RT-PCR reads, TCRdb lists one record per CDR3 protein. This sample has some 500,000 distinct CDR3 sequences, with roughly 23% found just once. The specimen was CD4+ T cells sorted from PBMCs, collected more than 4 days after vaccination. These receptors came from a man aged 45-65 years who received an inactivated influenza vaccine.

The sample holds a few counts of this clonotype. The J gene is TRBJ2-5, the V gene TRBV29-1; 7 bases map to TRBD1. The CDR3 runs 14 residues. Germline values: CDR1 SQVTM, CDR2 ANQGSEA. V trimming: 6 bases; J trimming: 5 bases; junction bases outside the gene matches: 12. The CDR3 sequence: CSVVLTGVPETQYF. The CDR3 region has the DNA TGCAGCGTCGTACTCACAGGGGTCCCGGAGACCCAGTACTTC.

This clonotype was detected only a few times. The V call is TRBV5-1, the J call TRBJ2-1; D is possibly TRBD2 (6 bases). V was pared by 4 bases and J by 13 bases, with 12 bases between. The CDR3 has 11 residues. Germline V gene lookup returns CDR1 SGHRS and CDR2 YFSETQ. CDR3 in DNA: TGCGCCAGCAGCGCCCAGGGAGGACAGTTCTTC. Translating gives CASSAQGGQFF. Full variable domain (outside the CDR3, taken from reference TRBV5-1 and TRBJ2-1): KAGVTQTPRYLIKTRGQQVTLSCSPISGHRSVSWYQQTPGQGLQFLFEYFSETQRNKGNFPGRFSGRQFSNSRSEMNVSTLELGDSALYLCASSAQGGQFFGPGTRLTVL.

The chain uses TRBV20-1 and TRBJ2-7; 7 bases are a match to TRBD2. The V gene end was trimmed by 3 bases and the J gene end by 3 bases; junction bases not matched to a gene: 2. The CDR3 runs 12 residues. Germline CDR1 DFQATT, CDR2 SNEGSKA (reference sequence). The CDR3: CSARGGDYEQYF. Written as DNA, the CDR3 is TGCAGTGCTAGGGGGGGGGACTACGAGCAGTACTTC.

The V and J genes are TRBV20-1 and TRBJ1-3; D is uncertain. This CDR3 is built from 12 residues. Germline values: CDR1 DFQATT, CDR2 SNEGSKA (reference sequence). V was trimmed by 5 bases and J by 0 bases, leaving 5 bases between them. In DNA form, the CDR3 reads TGCAGTGCTTGGAACTCTGGAAACACCATATATTTT. This codes for CSAWNSGNTIYF.

The chain combines TRBV28 with TRBJ2-3; D is possibly TRBD2 (5 bases). Trimming stripped 5 bases from V and 4 bases from J, with 13 bases between. Germline V gene lookup returns CDR1 MDHEN and CDR2 SYDVKM. The CDR3 is 14 amino acids. The CDR3 protein is CASSLTIGSDTQYF. For the CDR3, the DNA is TGTGCCAGCAGTCTGACTATCGGGTCAGATACGCAGTATTTT.

The table lists this clonotype with a count of one. The rearrangement joins TRBV11-2 to TRBJ1-1; TRBD1 matches 12 bases. Germline V CDR1 and CDR2: SGHAT, FQNNGV. V gave up 5 bases and J gave up 6 bases; unmatched junction bases: 7. The CDR3 is made up of 15 amino acids. The CDR3 region is CASSQSGTGGSEAFF. CDR3 DNA: TGTGCCAGCAGCCAATCCGGGACAGGGGGCTCTGAAGCTTTCTTT.

The chain employs TRBV6-5 and TRBJ2-2; 11 bases fit TRBD1. Germline trimming cut 1 base from V and 4 bases from J; bases unmatched to any gene: 8. This CDR3 is built from 18 residues. CDR1 is MNHEY and CDR2 is SVGAGI in the germline V gene. CDR3 nucleotide sequence: TGTGCCAGCAGTTACTTGGACAGGGGGCGCGTGAGCACCGGGGAGCTGTTTTTT. It codes for CASSYLDRGRVSTGELFF.

This clonotype has a single count. This chain joins TRBV15 and TRBJ2-7; 9 bases align to TRBD2. V dropped 1 base and J dropped 7; count of bases not matched to a gene: 8. Germline CDR1 and CDR2: LNHNV and YYDKDF (reference sequence). The CDR3 totals 15 residues. CDR3 in DNA: TGTGCCACCAGCAGAGGCGGGGGGGGATCGGGTGAGCAGTACTTC. As protein: CATSRGGGGSGEQYF.

This chain uses TRBV28 with TRBJ1-2; 7 bases fit TRBD1. The length of the CDR3 is 14 residues. Looked up from germline, CDR1 is MDHEN and CDR2 is SYDVKM. V dropped 2 bases and J dropped 4; count of bases not matched to a gene: 4. The CDR3 coding sequence is TGTGCCAGCAGTTTAGGGGACAGCGGCTATGGCTACACCTTC. Residues: CASSLGDSGYGYTF.

The V and J genes are TRBV5-4 and TRBJ2-5; D possibly uses TRBD1 or TRBD2 (5 bases each). The germline gives CDR1 SGHNT, CDR2 YYREEE (reference sequence). The CDR3 contains 13 residues. Trimming took off 0 bases at V and 7 bases at J, with 10 bases between the two ends. Written as DNA, the CDR3 is TGTGCCAGCAGCTTGGAGAAGAGGGGGACCCAGTACTTC. Residues: CASSLEKRGTQYF.

The rearrangement joins TRBV6-1 to TRBJ2-3; TRBD2 might be the D (6 bases). CDR3 length equals 15 residues. Trimming left V 4 bases short and J 2 bases short, with 13 bases between. Germline assignment: CDR1 MNHNS and CDR2 SASEGT. The CDR3 nucleotides read TGTGCCAGCAGTGTCATTAGCGGCTTCACAGATACGCAGTATTTT. The encoded protein is CASSVISGFTDTQYF.

The V gene is TRBV4-3, the J gene TRBJ1-4, with D perhaps TRBD1 (5 bases). The CDR3 length is 15 residues. Germline V gives CDR1 LGHNA, CDR2 YSLEER. V gave up 1 base and J gave up 4 bases, with 10 bases separating them. The CDR3, as DNA: TGCGCCAGCAGCCAAGGGGGCAGCTTTAATGAAAAACTGTTTTTT. Protein sequence: CASSQGGSFNEKLFF.

This clonotype was detected a few times. V and J are TRBV7-2 and TRBJ1-4, with D hard to call. The CDR3 length is 15 residues. CDR1 SGHTA and CDR2 FQGNSA come from the germline V gene. V was pared by 5 bases and J by 0 bases, with 10 bases between. CDR3 sequence (DNA): TGTGCCAGCAGCCTCAGTCGGGCAACTAATGAAAAACTGTTTTTT. Translating gives CASSLSRATNEKLFF.

In this sample, this clonotype turned up a few times. The chain is built from TRBV14 and TRBJ2-3, with D maybe TRBD2 (5 bases). The germline CDR1 and CDR2 sequences are SGHDN and FVKESK. Trimming took 4 bases from V and 2 from J, leaving 7 bases between them. There are 13 residues in the CDR3. The CDR3 DNA reads as TGTGCCAGCAGCCCCGGGGACACAGATACGCAGTATTTT. Its protein product is CASSPGDTDTQYF.

The chain recombines TRBV12-3 or TRBV12-4 with TRBJ2-5, with TRBD2 as a possible D gene (5 bases). Between the trimmed V and J ends, which lost 1 base and 5 bases, there was a span of 14 bases. The CDR3 totals 15 residues. In nucleotides, the CDR3 is TGTGCCAGCAGTTTAGGGGAGACCCGCGGGGAGACCCAGTACTTC. Translating gives CASSLGETRGETQYF.

This clonotype came up a few times. The chain has TRBV5-1 and TRBJ2-1, with 9 bases aligning to TRBD2. The germline V gene has CDR1 SGHRS and CDR2 YFSETQ. This CDR3 is built from 16 residues. V was clipped by 1 base and J by 0 bases; unmatched bases: 2. CDR3 protein: CASSLNSGSSYNEQFF. For the CDR3, the DNA is TGCGCCAGCAGCTTGAATAGCGGGAGCTCCTACAATGAGCAGTTCTTC.

This clonotype has only a few counts. This chain joins TRBV6-2 or TRBV6-3 and TRBJ2-1; D not certain. V lost 2 bases to trimming and J lost 5 bases, with 10 bases between them. The CDR3 loop spans 14 amino acids. Germline loops: CDR1 MNHEY, CDR2 SVGEGT. The CDR3: CASSYRRVNNEQFF. CDR3 DNA: TGTGCCAGCAGTTACCGCCGAGTGAACAATGAGCAGTTCTTC.

This chain uses TRBV20-1 with TRBJ1-6; the D gene is possibly TRBD1 (5 bases). The germline V gene has CDR1 DFQATT and CDR2 SNEGSKA (reference sequence). V lost 4 bases to trimming and J lost 7 bases, with 14 bases between them. This CDR3 has 14 residues. The CDR3 coding sequence is TGCAGTGCTATACCGGGACTTCTGAATTCACCCCTCCACTTT. This encodes CSAIPGLLNSPLHF.

The rearrangement joins TRBV5-1 to TRBJ2-5; D unresolved. This CDR3 is built from 14 residues. Deletions cut 3 bases from V and 1 base from J, with 10 bases between. Germline V gives CDR1 SGHRS, CDR2 YFSETQ. Here the CDR3 reads CASSSGRIQETQYF. The CDR3 nucleotides are TGCGCCAGCAGCTCCGGACGAATCCAAGAGACCCAGTACTTC.

On this clonotype itself: The junction does not match germline at one end; this may be a read error. This chain links TRBV5-4 with TRBJ2-3, with a weak D call TRBD2 (6 bases). Germline lookup yields CDR1 SGHNT and CDR2 YYREEE (reference sequence). This CDR3 region has 14 residues. CDR3 nucleotides: TGTGCCAGCAGCTTGGAGCAGGGAGGACACGGCAGGGATTTT. Its protein product is CASSLEQGGHGRDF.

The chain carries TRBV11-2 and TRBJ2-3, with D perhaps TRBD2 (6 bases). The length of the CDR3 is 15 residues. Germline CDR1 reads SGHAT; CDR2 reads FQNNGV. Trimming removed 6 bases at V and 5 bases at J, with 18 bases between. CDR3 loop: CASRGLNKGGDTQYF. The CDR3 nucleotides read TGTGCCAGCAGGGGACTGAATAAAGGAGGAGATACGCAGTATTTT. Complete variable domain (other parts from reference TRBV11-2 and TRBJ2-3): EAGVAQSPRYKIIEKRQSVAFWCNPISGHATLYWYQQILGQGPKLLIQFQNNGVVDDSQLPKDRFSAERLKGVDSTLKIQPAKLEDSAVYLCASRGLNKGGDTQYFGPGTRLTVL.

The V gene is TRBV11-2, the J gene TRBJ2-5; D perhaps matches TRBD2 (5 bases). Germline V gives CDR1 SGHAT, CDR2 FQNNGV. Trimming removed 10 bases at V and 9 bases at J, with 18 bases between. The CDR3 covers 12 residues. The CDR3: CATVKVHGAQYF. CDR3 in DNA: TGTGCCACCGTGAAGGTCCACGGGGCCCAGTACTTC.

The sample holds many counts of this clonotype. The V call is TRBV24-1, the J call TRBJ2-1, with 10 bases that match TRBD2. The CDR3 contains 16 residues. In germline, CDR1 is KGHDR, CDR2 SFDVKD. After removal of 3 bases from V and 6 bases from J, the junction contained 7 bases not matched to a gene. The CDR3 here is CATSDPGTSDLNEQFF. CDR3 DNA sequence: TGTGCCACCAGTGATCCCGGGACTAGCGACCTCAATGAGCAGTTCTTC.

This clonotype was detected a few times. The chain couples TRBV14 to TRBJ1-1; the D is unclear. CDR3 size: 15 residues. Trimming removed 4 bases at V and 3 bases at J, with 15 bases between. Per germline, CDR1 SGHDN and CDR2 FVKESK. This CDR3 reads CASSPIGEEDTEAFF. The CDR3 region has the DNA TGTGCCAGCAGCCCTATCGGAGAGGAGGACACTGAAGCTTTCTTT.